This T cell receptor beta chain derives from a study of T-cell memory formation after mild COVID-19. Study context: Clustering of TCRs was largely donor specific. Whole-study results and caveats: There was no confirmation that second-wave clones peaking on day 37 were SARS-CoV-2 specific.

Constant-segment primers and 5'RACE yielded cDNA libraries for TCR alpha and TCR beta, each carrying sample barcodes and UMIs. MiXCR, applied by TCRdb to the 5' RACE reads, yields one record per CDR3 protein. The profile shows about 320,000 distinct CDR3 sequences, about 13% of them singletons. This CDR3 region has 16 residues. Trimming removed 0 bases from V and 2 bases from J, with 13 bases in between. Germline values: CDR1 LGHNA, CDR2 YSLEER. Concerning this clonotype: Its specificity is unknown.

This chain joins TRBV4-3 and TRBJ2-5, with unresolved D. The receptor was derived from a man younger than 30 who had mild COVID-19 (a few samples of this study predate the infection). Cell type and time point are not known. Sequencing was carried out using PBMCs or a T cell subset sorted from them (not recorded which). CDR3 nucleotide sequence: TGCGCCAGCAGCCAAGACATACCAGGCACTCAAGAGACCCAGTACTTC. This sequence encodes CASSQDIPGTQETQYF.